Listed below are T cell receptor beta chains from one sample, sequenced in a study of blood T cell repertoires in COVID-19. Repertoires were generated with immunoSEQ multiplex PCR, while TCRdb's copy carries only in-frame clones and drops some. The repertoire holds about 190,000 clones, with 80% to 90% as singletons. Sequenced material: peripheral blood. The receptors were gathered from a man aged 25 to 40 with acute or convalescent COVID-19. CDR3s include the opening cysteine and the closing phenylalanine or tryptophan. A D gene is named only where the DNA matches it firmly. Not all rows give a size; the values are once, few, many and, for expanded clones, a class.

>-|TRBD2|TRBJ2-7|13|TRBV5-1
CASSLAPSGEQYF
TGCGCCAGCAGCTTGGCCCCTAGCGGGGAGCAGTACTTC
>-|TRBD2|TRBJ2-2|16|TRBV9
CASSGRLAGGSGELFF
TGTGCCAGCAGCGGACGACTAGCGGGGGGGTCCGGGGAGCTGTTTTTT
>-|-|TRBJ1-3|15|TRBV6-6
CASSDRDRKKNTIYF
TGTGCCAGTAGCGATCGCGACAGGAAGAAAAACACCATATATTTT
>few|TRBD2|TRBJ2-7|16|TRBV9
CASSEGLAGAGYEQYF
TGTGCCAGCAGCGAGGGACTAGCGGGGGCCGGCTACGAGCAGTACTTC
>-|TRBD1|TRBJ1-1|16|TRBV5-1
CASSLETGHVNTEAFF
TGCGCCAGCAGCTTAGAGACAGGGCATGTGAACACTGAAGCTTTCTTT
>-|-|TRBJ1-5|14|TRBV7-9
CASSLEPGSQPQHF
TGTGCCAGCAGCTTAGAGCCGGGAAGTCAGCCCCAGCATTTT
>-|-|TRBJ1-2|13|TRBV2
CAREDRLNYGYTF
TGTGCCAGGGAGGACAGACTTAACTATGGCTACACCTTC
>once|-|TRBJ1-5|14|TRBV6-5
CARPRAVNNQPQHF
TGTGCCCGCCCGAGGGCTGTTAACAATCAGCCCCAGCATTTT
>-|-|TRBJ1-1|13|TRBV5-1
CASRRGGNTEAFF
TGCGCCAGCAGACGAGGGGGGAACACTGAAGCTTTCTTT
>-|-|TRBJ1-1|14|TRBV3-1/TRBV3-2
CASSQGGSNTEAFF
TGTGCCAGCAGCCAAGGGGGCTCGAACACTGAAGCTTTCTTT
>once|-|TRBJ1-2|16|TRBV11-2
CASSPSGGARGSGYTF
TGTGCCAGCAGCCCGAGCGGGGGGGCAAGGGGCTCTGGCTACACCTTC
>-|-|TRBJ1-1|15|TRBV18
CASSPRGGVDTEAFF
TGTGCCAGCTCACCCCGAGGGGGGGTGGACACTGAAGCTTTCTTT
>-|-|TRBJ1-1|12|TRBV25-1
CASSEANTEAFF
TGTGCCAGCAGTGAGGCGAACACTGAAGCTTTCTTT
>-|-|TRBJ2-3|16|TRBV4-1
CASSLRTSSRTDTQYF
TGCGCCAGCAGCCTTAGAACTAGCTCCCGCACAGATACGCAGTATTTT
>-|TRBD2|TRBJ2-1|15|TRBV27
CASRTGLAGYNEQFF
TGTGCCAGCAGGACGGGACTAGCGGGGTACAATGAGCAGTTCTTC
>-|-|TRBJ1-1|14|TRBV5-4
CASSTAGSNTEAFF
TGTGCCAGCAGCACGGCGGGCAGTAACACTGAAGCTTTCTTT
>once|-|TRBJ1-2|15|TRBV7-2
CASSLGRRISYGYTF
TGTGCCAGCAGCTTAGGCAGGAGGATATCCTATGGCTACACCTTC
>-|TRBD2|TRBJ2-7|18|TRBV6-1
CASSERGLAGGISYEQYF
TGTGCCAGCAGTGAAAGGGGACTAGCGGGGGGGATCTCCTACGAGCAGTACTTC
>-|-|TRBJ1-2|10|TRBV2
CASLGAGYTF
TGTGCCAGCTTAGGAGCGGGCTACACCTTC
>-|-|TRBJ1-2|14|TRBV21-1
CASSKPRMNYGYTF
TGTGCCAGCAGCAAACCTAGGATGAACTATGGCTACACCTTC
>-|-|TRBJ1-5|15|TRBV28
CASSLRAGAYQPQHF
TGTGCCAGCAGTTTACGGGCGGGGGCGTATCAGCCCCAGCATTTT
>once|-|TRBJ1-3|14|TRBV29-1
CSVEPASSGNTIYF
TGCAGCGTTGAACCCGCCAGCTCTGGAAACACCATATATTTT
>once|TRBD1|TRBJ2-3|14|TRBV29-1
CSAAGGFGTDTQYF
TGCAGCGCCGCAGGGGGCTTCGGCACAGATACGCAGTATTTT
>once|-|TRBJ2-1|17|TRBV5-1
CASSSGIGGISYNEQFF
TGCGCCAGCAGCTCGGGGATCGGGGGAATCTCCTACAATGAGCAGTTCTTC
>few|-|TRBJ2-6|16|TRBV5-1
CASSSNVVSGANVLTF
TGCGCCAGCAGCTCAAATGTAGTATCTGGGGCCAACGTCCTGACTTTC
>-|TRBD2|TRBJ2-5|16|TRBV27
CASSLFAGAGRETQYF
TGTGCCAGCAGTTTATTCGCGGGAGCGGGGCGAGAGACCCAGTACTTC
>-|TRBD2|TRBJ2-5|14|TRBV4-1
CASSQETSGETQYF
TGCGCCAGCAGCCAAGAGACTAGCGGAGAGACCCAGTACTTC
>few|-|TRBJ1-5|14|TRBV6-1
CASSEYEVYQPQHF
TGTGCCAGCAGTGAATACGAGGTTTACCAGCCCCAGCATTTT